These 21 T cell receptor beta chains were sequenced from one sample in a study of control samples from healthy donors and cancer patients (dated by TCRdb to 2020 to 2022). The library was made by the immunoSEQ multiplex PCR assay. TCRdb took over this immuneACCESS table, retaining in-frame rearrangements with V and J assigned. Such tables are incomplete; in checked studies, under half of the missing clones stem from an unresolved V gene, and the remainder is unexplained. The sample includes 180,000 or so clones, with roughly 95% observed a single time. Clones ranked in the top ten supply roughly 4% of the sample. Sequenced: blood. The source is an older woman in good health.

The V call is TRBV9, the J call TRBJ1-2; D not resolved. Germline V gives CDR1 SGDLS, CDR2 YYNGEE. Trimming pared 0 bases from V and 0 bases from J, leaving 6 bases between. The CDR3 extends over 14 amino acids. CDR3 in amino acids: CASSVGRSNYGYTF. CDR3 DNA sequence: TGTGCCAGCAGCGTAGGTCGGTCTAACTATGGCTACACCTTC.

The chain uses TRBV7-9 and TRBJ1-6; 8 nucleotides agree with TRBD1. Trimming at V came to 6 bases and at J to 9 bases, leaving 13 bases not matched to a gene. This CDR3 is built from 16 residues. CDR1 is SEHNR, CDR2 FQNEAQ, per germline (reference sequence). CDR3 sequence reads: CASRLNGQGKVSPLHF. CDR3 bases: TGTGCCAGCAGGTTGAACGGACAGGGAAAGGTTTCACCCCTCCACTTT.

The rearrangement uses TRBV27 and TRBJ2-1; 11 positions agree with TRBD1. The CDR3 is 16 amino acids. V dropped 4 bases and J dropped 8; count of bases not matched to a gene: 10. The germline gives CDR1 MNHEY, CDR2 SMNVEV (reference sequence). The CDR3: CASSSHSRDRGDEQFF. CDR3 in DNA: TGTGCCAGCAGTTCCCATTCCCGGGACAGGGGGGATGAGCAGTTCTTC.

This clone was picked up a small number of times. The chain carries TRBV19 and TRBJ1-5; D not resolved. This CDR3 spans 18 amino acids. Trimming took 2 bases from V and 0 from J, leaving 17 bases between them. Germline V gene lookup returns CDR1 LNHDA and CDR2 SQIVND (reference sequence). The CDR3 is CASSISWTVLASNQPQHF. The CDR3 DNA is TGTGCCAGTAGTATAAGTTGGACCGTCCTTGCTAGCAATCAGCCCCAGCATTTT.

This chain links TRBV7-3 with TRBJ1-6, with 9 bases identical to TRBD1. Trimming took 5 bases from V and 7 from J; bases not matched to a gene: 6. The CDR3 has 15 residues. CDR1 and CDR2 (germline): SGHTA, FQGTGA. CDR3 region: CASSQQGARNSPLHF. The CDR3 DNA reads TGTGCCAGCAGCCAACAGGGGGCCCGCAATTCACCCCTCCACTTT.

CDR3 DNA sequence: TGTGCCAGCAGTTACCCCGACAGGGGTCGTGGCTACACCTTC. Translated: CASSYPDRGRGYTF. The chain uses TRBV6-2 or TRBV6-3 and TRBJ1-2; 8 bases fit TRBD1. The V and J ends lost 2 bases and 7 bases, in that order; junction bases with no gene match: 6. CDR1 is MNHEY and CDR2 is SVGEGT in the germline V gene. This CDR3 is 14 amino acids long.

The chain couples TRBV6-5 to TRBJ1-3; 10 nucleotides align to TRBD1. CDR3 size: 15 residues. Germline-derived CDR1 and CDR2 are MNHEY and SVGAGI. Trimming cost V 6 bases and J 3 bases; bases outside gene matches: 5. CDR3 region: CASRTDRGGGNTIYF. DNA of the CDR3: TGTGCCAGCAGAACGGACAGGGGGGGTGGAAACACCATATATTTT.

In this sample, this clone turned up once. The V call is TRBV7-8, the J call TRBJ1-2; D is possibly TRBD1 (5 bases). The CDR3 has 15 residues. From germline, CDR1 is SGHVS and CDR2 FQNEAQ. Trimming took 5 bases from V and 0 from J, leaving 13 bases between them. For the CDR3, the DNA is TGTGCCAGCAGCCCGGGGCTAGAAGCTAACTATGGCTACACCTTC. Translation gives CASSPGLEANYGYTF. The variable domain in full, completed from reference TRBV7-8 and TRBJ1-2, reads GAGVSQSPRYKVAKRGQDVALRCDPISGHVSLFWYQQALGQGPEFLTYFQNEAQLDKSGLPSDRFFAERPEGSVSTLKIQRTQQEDSAVYLCASSPGLEANYGYTFGSGTRLTVV.

This chain joins TRBV3-1 (or the pseudogene TRBV3-2) and TRBJ2-3; D remains ambiguous. This CDR3 is built from 13 residues. The V gene's germline CDR1 is LGHDT and CDR2 YNNKEL (reference sequence). V lost 4 bases, J lost 4 bases, and 9 bases lay in between. CDR3 coding DNA: TGTGCCAGCAGCCGTCAAAGGGCAGATACGCAGTATTTT. This gives the protein CASSRQRADTQYF.

The CDR3 nucleotides are TGTGCCAGCAGCCTCCAGGGGCAGCATTCACCCCTCCACTTT. It encodes CASSLQGQHSPLHF. The J gene is TRBJ1-6, the V gene TRBV13; a weak D match, TRBD1 (6 bases). The germline V gene has CDR1 PRHDT and CDR2 FYEKMQ (reference sequence). The CDR3 runs to 14 residues. The V and J ends lost 5 bases and 8 bases respectively, with 13 bases between them.

The rearrangement links TRBV7-9 to TRBJ1-5; the D is unclear. V lost 6 bases, J lost 4 bases, and 13 bases lay in between. This CDR3 has 14 amino acids. Germline CDR1 and CDR2: SEHNR and FQNEAQ (reference sequence). The CDR3 DNA sequence: TGTGCCAGCAGAAAAAGCTCGGGGAATCAGCCCCAGCATTTT. This encodes CASRKSSGNQPQHF.

This chain joins TRBV18 and TRBJ1-1; no clear D gene. Deletions cut 0 bases from V and 3 bases from J, with 8 bases between. Germline CDR1 and CDR2: KGHSH and LQKENI. The CDR3 spans 14 residues. The CDR3 DNA follows: TGTGCCAGCTCACCACCGCCGGAGGACACTGAAGCTTTCTTT. Translated, it gives CASSPPPEDTEAFF.

This clone was picked up one time. This chain uses TRBV19 with TRBJ2-3; no definite D call. The V end lost 6 bases, the J end lost 3 bases, and 10 bases lay between the germline ends. Per the germline V gene, CDR1 is LNHDA and CDR2 is SQIVND (reference sequence). CDR3 length: 13 amino acids. The CDR3 region is CASSKRITDTQYF. In nucleotides, the CDR3 is TGTGCCAGTAGCAAGAGGATTACAGATACGCAGTATTTT.

The count of this clone is one. The chain joins TRBV14 to TRBJ1-3; 8 bases fit TRBD1. Germline assignment: CDR1 SGHDN and CDR2 FVKESK. J gave up 4 bases and V 6 bases, and 8 bases lay outside the gene matches. CDR3 length: 15 amino acids. DNA of the CDR3: TGTGCCAGCAGTGCCCAGGGGGCGAGAGGAAACACCATATATTTT. It yields the protein CASSAQGARGNTIYF.

The chain combines TRBV19 with TRBJ2-7, with TRBD2 as a possible D gene (5 bases). The germline V gene has CDR1 LNHDA and CDR2 SQIVND (reference sequence). V gave up 9 bases and J gave up 4 bases, with 19 bases separating them. The CDR3 is made up of 14 amino acids. The CDR3 sequence is CARFLGERSYEQYF. For the CDR3, the DNA is TGTGCCAGATTCCTGGGCGAGCGGAGTTACGAGCAGTACTTC.

V usage is TRBV10-1 and J usage is TRBJ1-2; 7 positions match TRBD1. The CDR3 length is 14 residues. V trimming: 10 bases; J trimming: 6 bases; junction bases outside the gene matches: 14. Germline assignment: CDR1 WNHNN and CDR2 SYGVQD (reference sequence). The CDR3 protein is CATPTGVYSNGYTF. Written as DNA, the CDR3 is TGCGCCACGCCCACAGGGGTTTACTCCAATGGCTACACCTTC.

The V gene is TRBV6-1, the J gene TRBJ2-5, with no clear D. The CDR3 sequence is 16 residues long. V was pared by 3 bases and J by 9 bases, with 23 bases between. CDR1 and CDR2 (germline): MNHNS, SASEGT. CDR3 in amino acids: CASSEGDWYSPPSQYF. CDR3 nucleotides: TGTGCCAGCAGTGAGGGTGATTGGTACTCCCCTCCTTCCCAGTACTTC.

The chain employs TRBV6-5 and TRBJ2-7, with no clear D. The CDR3 length is 11 residues. The germline CDR1 and CDR2 sequences are MNHEY and SVGAGI. The V gene lost 6 bases and the J gene lost 7 bases, with 10 bases spanning the gap. The CDR3 region is CASRTVPEQYF. Written as DNA, the CDR3 is TGTGCCAGCAGAACAGTTCCGGAGCAGTACTTC.

V gene TRBV5-4 combines with J gene TRBJ2-6; a weak D match, TRBD1 (6 bases). This CDR3 region has 18 residues. CDR1 and CDR2 (germline): SGHNT, YYREEE (reference sequence). Trimming took 3 bases from V and 0 from J, leaving 16 bases between them. The CDR3 region is CASSSPGALSSGANVLTF. CDR3 sequence (DNA): TGTGCCAGCAGCTCGCCAGGGGCCCTATCCTCTGGGGCCAACGTCCTGACTTTC. Full variable domain (rest looked up from reference TRBV5-4 and TRBJ2-6): ETGVTQSPTHLIKTRGQQVTLRCSSQSGHNTVSWYQQALGQGPQFIFQYYREEENGRGNFPPRFSGLQFPNYSSELNVNALELDDSALYLCASSSPGALSSGANVLTFGAGSRLTVL.

V usage is TRBV7-3 and J usage is TRBJ1-1; 8 bases line up with TRBD1. The CDR3 runs 13 residues. V gave up 5 bases and J gave up 7 bases; unmatched junction bases: 6. Germline loops: CDR1 SGHTA, CDR2 FQGTGA. CDR3 DNA: TGTGCCAGCAGCCGATACAGGGGGGGTGAAGCTTTCTTT. The encoded protein is CASSRYRGGEAFF.

The chain recombines TRBV7-3 with TRBJ1-1; no firm D call. V was shortened by 5 bases and J by 0 bases, with 7 bases between the two germline ends. Per the germline V gene, CDR1 is SGHTA and CDR2 is FQGTGA. The CDR3 covers 13 residues. As DNA, the CDR3 is TGTGCCAGCAGCAACAGCTTGAACACTGAAGCTTTCTTT. Amino acid sequence: CASSNSLNTEAFF.